This TCR beta chain was found in a study of control samples from healthy donors and cancer patients. V was pared by 5 bases and J by 8 bases, with 20 bases between. The CDR3 loop spans 15 amino acids. Germline values: CDR1 LNHDA, CDR2 SQIVND (reference sequence). TCRdb keeps only in-frame clones here, not all; method: immunoSEQ multiplex PCR. This sample has 150,000 to 200,000 clones, with approximately 94% found just once. This TCR was sampled from a young man in good health. V and J are TRBV19 and TRBJ2-3; possible D gene TRBD2, 6 bases. Sequenced input: blood. The CDR3 here is CASSLGTAALGTQYF. The CDR3, as DNA: TGTGCCAGTAGTCTCGGGACTGCAGCATTAGGTACGCAGTATTTT.